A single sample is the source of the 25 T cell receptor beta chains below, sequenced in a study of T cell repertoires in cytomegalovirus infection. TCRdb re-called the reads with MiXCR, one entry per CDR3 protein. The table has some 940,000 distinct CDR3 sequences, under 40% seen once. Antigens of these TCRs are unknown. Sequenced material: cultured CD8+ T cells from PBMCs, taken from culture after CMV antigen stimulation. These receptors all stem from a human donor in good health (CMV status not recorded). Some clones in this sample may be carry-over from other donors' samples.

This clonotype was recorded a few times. CDR3 DNA sequence: TGTGCCAGCAGTTACGGGACAGAGTACAATGAGCAGTTCTTC. This encodes CASSYGTEYNEQFF. The chain uses TRBV6-5 and TRBJ2-1; 7 positions agree with TRBD1. The germline CDR1 and CDR2 sequences are MNHEY and SVGAGI. Germline trimming cut 2 bases from V and 4 bases from J; bases unmatched to any gene: 2. This CDR3 is 14 amino acids long.

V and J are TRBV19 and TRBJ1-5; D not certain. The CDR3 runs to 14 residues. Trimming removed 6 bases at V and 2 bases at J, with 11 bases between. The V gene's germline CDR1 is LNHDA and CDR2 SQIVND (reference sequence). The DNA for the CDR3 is TGTGCCAGTAGCATCGGTCGCGGCAATCAGCCCCAGCATTTT. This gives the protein CASSIGRGNQPQHF.

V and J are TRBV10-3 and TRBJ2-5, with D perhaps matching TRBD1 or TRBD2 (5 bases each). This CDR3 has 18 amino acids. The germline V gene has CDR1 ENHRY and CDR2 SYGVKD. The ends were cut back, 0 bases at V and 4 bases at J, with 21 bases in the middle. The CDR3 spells CAISESSGQVGRRETQYF. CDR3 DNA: TGTGCCATCAGTGAGTCGTCGGGGCAGGTAGGACGTCGAGAGACCCAGTACTTC.

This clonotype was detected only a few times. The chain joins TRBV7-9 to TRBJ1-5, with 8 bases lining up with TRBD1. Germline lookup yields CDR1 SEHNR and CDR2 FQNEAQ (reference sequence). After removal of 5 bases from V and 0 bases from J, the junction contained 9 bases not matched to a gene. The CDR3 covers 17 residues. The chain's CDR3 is CASSPGQGEYSNQPQHF. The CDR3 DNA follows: TGTGCCAGCAGCCCAGGACAGGGCGAATATAGCAATCAGCCCCAGCATTTT.

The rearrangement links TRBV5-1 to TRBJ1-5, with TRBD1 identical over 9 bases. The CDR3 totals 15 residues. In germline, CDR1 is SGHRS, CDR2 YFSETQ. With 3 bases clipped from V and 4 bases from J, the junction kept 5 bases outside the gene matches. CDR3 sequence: CASSWTGANNQPQHF. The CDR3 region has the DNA TGCGCCAGCAGCTGGACAGGGGCTAATAATCAGCCCCAGCATTTT.

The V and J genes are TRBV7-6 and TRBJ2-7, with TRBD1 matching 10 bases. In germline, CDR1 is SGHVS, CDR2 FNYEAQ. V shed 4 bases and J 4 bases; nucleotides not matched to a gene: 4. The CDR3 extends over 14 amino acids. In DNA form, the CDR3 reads TGTGCCAGCAGCTGGGAGGGACAGGGGTACGAGCAGTACTTC. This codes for CASSWEGQGYEQYF.

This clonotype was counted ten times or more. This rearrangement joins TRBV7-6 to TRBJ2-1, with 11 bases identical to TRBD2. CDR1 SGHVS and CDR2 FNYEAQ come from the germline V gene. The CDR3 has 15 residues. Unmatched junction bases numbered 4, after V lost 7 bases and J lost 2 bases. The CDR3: CASTLTSGAYNEQFF. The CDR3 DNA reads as TGTGCCAGCACCCTGACTAGCGGGGCCTACAATGAGCAGTTCTTC.

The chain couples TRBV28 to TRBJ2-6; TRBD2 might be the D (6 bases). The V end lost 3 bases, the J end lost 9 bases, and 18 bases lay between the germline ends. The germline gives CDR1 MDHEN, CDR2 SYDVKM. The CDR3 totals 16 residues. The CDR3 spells CASSFSGLLPDNVLTF. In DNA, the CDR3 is TGTGCCAGCAGTTTTTCGGGACTCCTGCCCGACAACGTCCTGACTTTC.

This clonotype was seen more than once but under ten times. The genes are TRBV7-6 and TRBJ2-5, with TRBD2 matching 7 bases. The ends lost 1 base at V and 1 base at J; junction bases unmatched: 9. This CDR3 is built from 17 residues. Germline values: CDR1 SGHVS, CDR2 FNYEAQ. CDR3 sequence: CASSLGEGSIVQETQYF. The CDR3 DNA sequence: TGTGCCAGCAGCTTAGGGGAGGGAAGCATAGTCCAAGAGACCCAGTACTTC.

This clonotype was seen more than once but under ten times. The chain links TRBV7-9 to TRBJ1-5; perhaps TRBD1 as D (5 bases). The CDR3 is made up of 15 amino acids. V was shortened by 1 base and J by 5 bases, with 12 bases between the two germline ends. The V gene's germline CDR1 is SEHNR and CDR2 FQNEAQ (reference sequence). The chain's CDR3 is CASSLGGLGDQPQHF. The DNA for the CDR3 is TGTGCCAGCAGCTTAGGTGGGCTGGGGGATCAGCCCCAGCATTTT.

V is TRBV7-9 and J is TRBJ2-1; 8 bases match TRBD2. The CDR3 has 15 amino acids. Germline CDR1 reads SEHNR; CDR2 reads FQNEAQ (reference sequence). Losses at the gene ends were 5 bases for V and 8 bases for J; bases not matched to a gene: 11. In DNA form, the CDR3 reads TGTGCCAGCAGCCCCGGGGGGGCTGCTGAGTATGAGCAGTTCTTC. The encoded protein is CASSPGGAAEYEQFF.

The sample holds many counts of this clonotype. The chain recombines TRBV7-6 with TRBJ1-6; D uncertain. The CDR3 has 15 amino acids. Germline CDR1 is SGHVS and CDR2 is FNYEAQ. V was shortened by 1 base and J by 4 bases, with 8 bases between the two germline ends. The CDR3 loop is CASSLVSEYNSPLHF. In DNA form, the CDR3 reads TGTGCCAGCAGCTTAGTGTCGGAGTATAATTCACCCCTCCACTTT.

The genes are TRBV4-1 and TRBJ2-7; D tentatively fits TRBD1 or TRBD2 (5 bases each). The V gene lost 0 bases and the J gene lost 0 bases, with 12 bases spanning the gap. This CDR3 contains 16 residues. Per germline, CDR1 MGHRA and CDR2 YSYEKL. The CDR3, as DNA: TGCGCCAGCAGCCAAGAGGGGCCAGGGAGCTCCTACGAGCAGTACTTC. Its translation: CASSQEGPGSSYEQYF.

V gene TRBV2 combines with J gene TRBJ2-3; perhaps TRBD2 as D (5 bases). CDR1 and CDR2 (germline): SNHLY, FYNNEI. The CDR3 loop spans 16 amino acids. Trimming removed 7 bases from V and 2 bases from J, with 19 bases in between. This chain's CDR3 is CASNMSREGPTDTQYF. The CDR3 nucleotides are TGTGCCAGCAATATGTCCCGGGAAGGGCCCACAGATACGCAGTATTTT.

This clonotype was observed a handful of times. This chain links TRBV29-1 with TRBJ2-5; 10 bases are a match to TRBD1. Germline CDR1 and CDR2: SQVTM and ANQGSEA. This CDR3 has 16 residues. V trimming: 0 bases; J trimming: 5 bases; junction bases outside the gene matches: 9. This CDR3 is CSVEEWTGGPGETQYF. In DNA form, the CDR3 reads TGCAGCGTTGAAGAATGGACAGGGGGACCAGGGGAGACCCAGTACTTC.

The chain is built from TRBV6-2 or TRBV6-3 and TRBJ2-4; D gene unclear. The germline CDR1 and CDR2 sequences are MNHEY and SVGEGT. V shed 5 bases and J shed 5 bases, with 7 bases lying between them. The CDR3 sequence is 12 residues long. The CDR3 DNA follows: TGTGCCAGCAGTCTCGACGAAAACATTCAGTACTTC. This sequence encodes CASSLDENIQYF.

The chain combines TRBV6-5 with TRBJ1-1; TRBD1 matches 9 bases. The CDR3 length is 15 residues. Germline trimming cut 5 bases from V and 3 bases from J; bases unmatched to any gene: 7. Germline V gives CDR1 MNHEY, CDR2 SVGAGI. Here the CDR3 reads CASSPDRGGDTEAFF. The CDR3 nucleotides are TGTGCCAGCAGTCCCGACAGGGGGGGGGACACTGAAGCTTTCTTT.

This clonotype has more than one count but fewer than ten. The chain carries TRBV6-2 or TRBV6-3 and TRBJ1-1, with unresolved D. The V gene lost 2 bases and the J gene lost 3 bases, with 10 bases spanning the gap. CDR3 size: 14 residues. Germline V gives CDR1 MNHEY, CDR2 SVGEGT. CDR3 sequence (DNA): TGTGCCAGCAGTTACCCAGGAATGGACACTGAAGCTTTCTTT. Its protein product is CASSYPGMDTEAFF.

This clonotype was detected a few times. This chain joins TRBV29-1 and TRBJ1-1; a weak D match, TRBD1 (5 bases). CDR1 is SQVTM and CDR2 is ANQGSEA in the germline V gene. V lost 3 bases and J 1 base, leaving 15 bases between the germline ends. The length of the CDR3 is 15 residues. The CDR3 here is CSVDLYEGPNTEAFF. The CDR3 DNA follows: TGCAGCGTTGATCTCTACGAGGGGCCGAACACTGAAGCTTTCTTT.

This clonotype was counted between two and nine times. The CDR3: CASSGARVSGSYEQYF. DNA for the CDR3: TGCGCCAGCAGCGGAGCCAGGGTGTCGGGATCCTACGAGCAGTACTTC. V is TRBV5-1 and J is TRBJ2-7; D possibly uses TRBD1 or TRBD2 (5 bases each). This CDR3 comprises 16 residues. From germline, CDR1 is SGHRS and CDR2 YFSETQ. V lost 4 bases and J lost 1, with 18 bases in between.

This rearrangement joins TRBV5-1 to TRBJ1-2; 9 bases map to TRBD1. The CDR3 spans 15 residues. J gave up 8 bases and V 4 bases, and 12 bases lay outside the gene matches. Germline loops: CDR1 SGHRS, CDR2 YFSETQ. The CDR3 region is CASSLSTGTGNGYTF. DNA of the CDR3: TGCGCCAGCAGCCTAAGTACCGGGACAGGGAACGGCTACACCTTC.

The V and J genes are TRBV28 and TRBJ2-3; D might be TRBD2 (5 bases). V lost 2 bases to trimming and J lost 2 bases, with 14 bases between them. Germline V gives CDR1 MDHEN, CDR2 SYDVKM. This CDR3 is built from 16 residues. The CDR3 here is CASSLRLPYLTDTQYF. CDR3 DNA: TGTGCCAGCAGTTTAAGACTACCCTATCTCACAGATACGCAGTATTTT.

CDR3 region: CASSLGAGTNEQFF. DNA of the CDR3: TGTGCCAGCAGCTTAGGGGCAGGGACAAATGAGCAGTTCTTC. This chain uses TRBV7-3 with TRBJ2-1, with D perhaps TRBD1 (6 bases). V was pared by 2 bases and J by 7 bases, with 12 bases between. The length of the CDR3 is 14 residues. The germline V gene encodes CDR1 SGHTA and CDR2 FQGTGA.

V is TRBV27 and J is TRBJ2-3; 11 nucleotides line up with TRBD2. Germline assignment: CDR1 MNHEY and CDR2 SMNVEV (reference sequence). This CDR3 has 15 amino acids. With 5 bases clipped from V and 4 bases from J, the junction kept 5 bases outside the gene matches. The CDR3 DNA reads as TGTGCCAGCAGTATAGCGGGGGGGACAGCAGATACGCAGTATTTT. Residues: CASSIAGGTADTQYF.

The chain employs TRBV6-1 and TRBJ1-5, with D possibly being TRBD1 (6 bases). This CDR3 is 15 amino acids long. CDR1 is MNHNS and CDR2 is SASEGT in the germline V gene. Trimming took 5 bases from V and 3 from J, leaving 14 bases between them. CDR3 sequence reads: CASSFQGIYNQPQHF. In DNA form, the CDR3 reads TGTGCCAGCAGTTTTCAGGGGATCTACAATCAGCCCCAGCATTTT.